The T cell receptor beta chain under discussion was sequenced for a study of response to subunit inactivated influenza vaccine. Study-level points and caveats: The study's authors posited that every seasonal influenza vaccination enlists few new T cells.

As for this clonotype: Its target is not known. A read error may produce the germline difference seen at one junction end.

MiXCR, run by TCRdb on the RT-PCR reads, gives a single entry per CDR3 protein. The sample has 600,000 to 850,000 distinct CDR3 sequences, 14% seen once. Germline V gene sequence: CDR1 SGHKS, CDR2 YYEKEE (reference sequence). This CDR3 is 15 amino acids long. The sequence came from a man in his forties or fifties who received an inactivated influenza vaccine. Source: PBMCs from blood, taken roughly 2 weeks before vaccination. The chain links TRBV5-5 to TRBJ2-5, with 7 bases aligning to TRBD2. CDR3 DNA: TGTGCCAGCCGCTTGGTCCGGGAGGAACAAGAGACCCAGTACTTC. Translating it yields CASRLVREEQETQYF.